This T cell receptor (beta chain) comes out of a study of T cells in Graves' hyperthyroidism and ophthalmopathy (dated by TCRdb to about 2019). Some background on the complete study: Peripheral blood samples were taken at the time of initial diagnosis, prior to any treatment. TCR V-J signatures able to tell the groups apart were searched for in a discovery cohort of 100 patients, of whom more than 40 had Graves' ophthalmopathy and roughly 58 had stable Graves' hyperthyroidism. Prospective prediction of ophthalmopathy was tested in an independent validation cohort consisting of 18 to 20 hyperthyroidism patients and 15 or so patients who later progressed to ophthalmopathy. For training and testing, the 110 or so patients in the discovery cohort were randomly divided in a 7:3 ratio. In addition, the study compared T-cell repertoires in thyroid tissue and in blood from six Graves' hyperthyroidism patients. Once sampling was done, hyperthyroidism patients were given methimazole at a starting dose of 30 mg daily, whereas ophthalmopathy patients were given high-dose intravenous methylprednisolone. TCR Vbeta CDR3 sequencing of 120 to 150 peripheral blood samples (approximately 44 ophthalmopathy, 75 to 80 hyperthyroidism and around 17 progressor patients) is reported in the paper.

Findings and caveats that apply to the study as a whole: During validation, the model predicted progression to ophthalmopathy a median of approximately 6.5 months ahead of onset, with more than 60% sensitivity and more than 72% specificity. Most expanded thyroid clonotypes (frequency above 0.001) were also detected in blood, a finding suggesting that blood repertoires may reflect thyroid immune responses. A model built on a 13 V-J signature distinguished ophthalmopathy from stable hyperthyroidism, reaching 87.88% sensitivity and around 81% specificity in cross-validation and 80%/75% in testing. No statistical method was used to fix the sample size in advance, and group allocation was not hidden from the investigators.

The TCR beta CDR3 regions were amplified from the RNA transcripts. For the first round of RT-PCR on the TCR CDR3, the HTBI primer set was used together with the Qiagen OneStep RT-PCR kit. Libraries were constructed in a second round of multiplex PCR, after which size selection and purification were carried out. Paired-end sequencing of the libraries was performed with 100 bp reads on an Illumina HiSeq2000. The paper's processing steps were these. Raw data were processed with SOAPnuke, discarding reads with adapters, uncalled bases, mean Phred below 15, or no exact constant-primer or identifier match. High-quality paired reads were merged using COPE v1.2.5, and each unique nucleotide sequence was defined as a clonotype. Clonotypes were aligned to IMGT TRBV, TRBD and TRBJ reference segments using MiTCR v1.1. The analysis included only V-J combinations with a frequency above 0.0001, which together covered approximately 99% of the repertoires. A TCS score was defined as the ratio between F50 (clonal expansion) and ExV (chaos), using BLOSUM62-based TCRdist between CDR3 peptides within each V-J. Welch's t-statistics and random forest reduced 514 V-J features to about 13, which were used in a naive Bayes classifier (R e1071). TCRdb passed the public sequencing reads through fastp at Q25 and MiXCR, retaining productive beta sequences. For every CDR3 protein sequence, its rows merge into one entry that carries the most common genes and DNA. The V and J calls reflect TCRdb's pipeline rather than the authors' work. For this sample the table gives about 580,000 distinct CDR3 sequences, of which roughly 14% were detected only once. The ten most abundant clones make up 5.8% of the sample.

Hyperthyroidism patients were newly diagnosed, had a disease duration of under 2 months, and were aged 18 to 65 years. Exclusion was applied to patients with uncontrolled infections, other autoimmune diseases, pregnancy or lactation. Diagnoses relied on clinical symptoms, serum thyroxine and TRAb, thyroid ultrasound and orbital computed tomography. Blood from progressor patients was collected at the time of first diagnosis with hyperthyroidism, before any ophthalmopathy symptoms had appeared. Ficoll-Paque density gradient centrifugation was used to isolate PBMCs from about 10 ml of fresh peripheral blood. Progressor patients were initially diagnosed with Graves' hyperthyroidism and developed ophthalmopathy during follow-up. Trizol reagent was used to extract total RNA, and RNA quality was then checked on an Agilent 2100 Bioanalyzer. The CDR3 measures 13 amino acids from cysteine to phenylalanine. Only CDR3 DNA remains: 39 bases, in frame from the first base. CDR1 and CDR2, per the germline V gene (reference sequence), are DFQATT and SNEGSKA. V loses 1 base of germline sequence and J loses 9 bases, and the interval between the two ends is 13 bases.

This clonotype occurred many times. The antigen it recognizes is unknown. Qualities for individual bases were not recorded, and no much larger clone is one base off. The sequence was collected from a woman between 25 and 40 years old with Graves' hyperthyroidism that later progressed to Graves' ophthalmopathy. Recombination connected TRBV20-1 to TRBJ2-1; the D region may be TRBD1 or TRBD2, each matching 5 bases equally. The sample comprised blood. The bases are TGCAGTGCTAGAGGTGGTGTGGGGGTTGAGCAGTTCTTC. Translated, this gives CSARGGVGVEQFF.